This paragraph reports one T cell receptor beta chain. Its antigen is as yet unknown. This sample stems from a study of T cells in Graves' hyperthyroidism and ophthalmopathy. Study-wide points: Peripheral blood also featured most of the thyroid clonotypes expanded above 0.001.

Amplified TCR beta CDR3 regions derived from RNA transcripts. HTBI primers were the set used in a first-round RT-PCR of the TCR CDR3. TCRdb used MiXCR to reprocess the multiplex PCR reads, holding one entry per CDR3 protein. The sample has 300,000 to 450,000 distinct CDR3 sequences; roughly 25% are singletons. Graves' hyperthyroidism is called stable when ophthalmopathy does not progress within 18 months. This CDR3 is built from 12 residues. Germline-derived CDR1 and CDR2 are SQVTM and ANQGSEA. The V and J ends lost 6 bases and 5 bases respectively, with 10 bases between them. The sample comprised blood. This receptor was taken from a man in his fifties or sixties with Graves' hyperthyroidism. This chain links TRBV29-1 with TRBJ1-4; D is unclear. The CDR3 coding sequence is TGCAGCGTCTCGGGAGGGAATGAAAAACTGTTTTTT. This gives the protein CSVSGGNEKLFF. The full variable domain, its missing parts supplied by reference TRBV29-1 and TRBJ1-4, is SAVISQKPSRDICQRGTSLTIQCQVDSQVTMMFWYRQQPGQSLTLIATANQGSEATYESGFVIDKFPISRPNLTFSTLTVSNMSPEDSSIYLCSVSGGNEKLFFGSGTQLSVL.